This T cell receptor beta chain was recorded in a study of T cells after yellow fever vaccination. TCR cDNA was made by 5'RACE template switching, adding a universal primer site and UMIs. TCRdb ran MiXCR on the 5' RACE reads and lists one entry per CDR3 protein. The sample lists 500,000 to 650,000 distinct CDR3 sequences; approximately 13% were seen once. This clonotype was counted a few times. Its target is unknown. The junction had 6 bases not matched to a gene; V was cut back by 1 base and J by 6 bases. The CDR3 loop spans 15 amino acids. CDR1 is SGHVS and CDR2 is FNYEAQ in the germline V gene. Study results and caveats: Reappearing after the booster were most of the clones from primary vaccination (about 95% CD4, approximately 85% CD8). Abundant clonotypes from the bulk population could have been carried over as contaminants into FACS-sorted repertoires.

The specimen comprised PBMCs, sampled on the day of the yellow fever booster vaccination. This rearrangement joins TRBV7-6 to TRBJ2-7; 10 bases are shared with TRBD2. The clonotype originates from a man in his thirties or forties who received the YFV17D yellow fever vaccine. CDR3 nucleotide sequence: TGTGCCAGCAGCTTAGGGCTAGCGGGAGAAGGCGAGCAGTACTTC. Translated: CASSLGLAGEGEQYF. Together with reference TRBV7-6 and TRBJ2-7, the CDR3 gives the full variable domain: GAGVSQSPRYKVTKRGQDVALRCDPISGHVSLYWYRQALGQGPEFLTYFNYEAQQDKSGLPNDRFSAERPEGSISTLTIQRTEQRDSAMYRCASSLGLAGEGEQYFGPGTRLTVT.